Below are 32 T cell receptor beta chains sequenced from a single sample in a study of a mutant IDH1 vaccine in newly diagnosed glioma. Time point specified: baseline, week 1 (first vaccination visit). Treatment meaning: pre-vaccination baseline after standard-of-care therapy. This table comes from immunoSEQ multiplex PCR, and its TCRdb copy is limited to in-frame clones, with some not included. This sample yields under 80,000 clones, of which approximately 83% are seen a single time; roughly 2.6% belongs to the top ten. The source material was PBMCs, sampled from a glioma patient treated with radiotherapy, temozolomide or both. These TCRs come from a man aged 30 to 45 with glioma.

The chain uses TRBV4-1 and TRBJ2-3, with D possibly being TRBD2 (5 bases). CDR3 length: 17 residues. In germline, CDR1 is MGHRA, CDR2 YSYEKL. Trimming shortened V by 1 base and J by 5 bases, and 19 bases separated the two germline ends. CDR3 loop: CASSQGLQRTFGDTQYF. The DNA of the CDR3 is TGCGCCAGCAGCCAAGGGCTCCAGCGGACGTTTGGAGATACGCAGTATTTT.

The chain is built from TRBV28 and TRBJ1-5; D uncertain. The CDR3 consists of 12 residues. Germline V lookup: CDR1 MDHEN, CDR2 SYDVKM. Trimming shortened V by 8 bases and J by 5 bases, and 10 bases separated the two germline ends. The CDR3 bases are TGTGCCAGCCTAAGAAACGATCAGCCCCAGCATTTT. This gives the protein CASLRNDQPQHF. The full variable domain, rest sourced from reference TRBV28 and TRBJ1-5, is DVKVTQSSRYLVKRTGEKVFLECVQDMDHENMFWYRQDPGLGLRLIYFSYDVKMKEKGDIPEGYSVSREKKERFSLILESASTNQTSMYLCASLRNDQPQHFGDGTRLSIL.

This clone showed up just once. V gene TRBV5-4 combines with J gene TRBJ2-1; TRBD2 agrees at 7 bases. The CDR3 sequence is 15 residues long. Trimming cost V 4 bases and J 3 bases; bases outside gene matches: 7. CDR1 and CDR2 (germline): SGHNT, YYREEE (reference sequence). DNA of the CDR3: TGTGCCAGCAGCCTCGGGGGGAGCTACTACAATGAGCAGTTCTTC. Its protein is CASSLGGSYYNEQFF.

The J gene is TRBJ2-7, the V gene TRBV28, with TRBD1 identical over 9 bases. V lost 3 bases, J lost 5 bases, and 8 bases stayed unmatched. From germline, CDR1 is MDHEN and CDR2 SYDVKM. The CDR3 contains 15 residues. Here the CDR3 reads CASSFPGTGINEQYF. The CDR3 DNA reads TGTGCCAGCAGTTTCCCCGGGACAGGGATCAACGAGCAGTACTTC.

V and J are TRBV19 and TRBJ1-1; D not certain. The CDR3 totals 14 residues. From germline, CDR1 is LNHDA and CDR2 SQIVND (reference sequence). Trimming removed 0 bases from V and 1 base from J, with 6 bases in between. CDR3 protein: CASSIEAANTEAFF. CDR3 bases: TGTGCCAGTAGTATAGAGGCGGCGAACACTGAAGCTTTCTTT.

The rearrangement joins TRBV19 to TRBJ2-6, with 10 bases aligning to TRBD1. Germline V gene data show CDR1 as LNHDA and CDR2 as SQIVND (reference sequence). The trim removed 7 bases at V and 5 bases at J, leaving 5 bases unmatched. The CDR3 is 15 amino acids. The CDR3 bases are TGTGCCAGTACCCTCGACAGGGGGCGGGCCAACGTCCTGACTTTC. It yields the protein CASTLDRGRANVLTF.

CDR3 region: CASSLEQGTLRQYF. In nucleotides, the CDR3 is TGTGCCAGCAGCCTGGAACAGGGGACCCTACGACAGTACTTC. The rearrangement links TRBV14 to TRBJ2-7; TRBD1 agrees at 7 bases. The V segment lost 4 bases and the J segment 10 bases; nucleotides outside the gene matches: 13. The CDR3 runs 14 residues. Germline assignment: CDR1 SGHDN and CDR2 FVKESK.

V is TRBV25-1 and J is TRBJ2-5; 8 bases match TRBD2. The CDR3 consists of 16 residues. Trimming cost V 3 bases and J 7 bases; bases outside gene matches: 13. Germline loops: CDR1 MGHDK, CDR2 SYGVNS. The CDR3 here is CASSDYRLATSGTQYF. The CDR3 nucleotides are TGTGCCAGCAGTGATTACCGACTAGCGACCTCGGGGACCCAGTACTTC.

J is TRBJ1-6 and V is TRBV5-1; 9 bases are shared with TRBD1. V was pared by 4 bases and J by 0 bases, with 11 bases of the junction left unmatched. The germline CDR1 and CDR2 sequences are SGHRS and YFSETQ. The length of the CDR3 is 19 residues. The CDR3 region is CASSPDRGPSGSYNSPLHF. For the CDR3, the DNA is TGCGCCAGCAGCCCGGACAGGGGCCCCTCAGGCTCCTATAATTCACCCCTCCACTTT.

The rearrangement links TRBV12-5 to TRBJ2-2, with D perhaps matching TRBD1 (6 bases). This CDR3 comprises 15 residues. V dropped 0 bases and J dropped 5 bases, with 10 bases sitting between them. The germline gives CDR1 LGHNT, CDR2 FRNRAP. CDR3 bases: TGTGCTAGTGGTTTGGTACAGGGTTCTACCGGGGAGCTGTTTTTT. This gives the protein CASGLVQGSTGELFF.

This chain links TRBV4-1 with TRBJ2-5; 7 nucleotides agree with TRBD2. CDR1 MGHRA and CDR2 YSYEKL come from the germline V gene. The CDR3 covers 15 residues. V was pared by 4 bases and J by 4 bases, with 9 bases of the junction left unmatched. The CDR3 region has the DNA TGCGCCAGCAGCCCCTGGCGGGGGATAGGAGAGACCCAGTACTTC. As protein: CASSPWRGIGETQYF.

The CDR3 nucleotides read TGTGCCAGCAGTGAATCCCGCGGATTTTCCTACGAGCAGTACTTC. This translates into CASSESRGFSYEQYF. This chain uses TRBV6-1 with TRBJ2-7; D gene uncertain. Looked up from germline, CDR1 is MNHNS and CDR2 is SASEGT. CDR3 length equals 15 residues. Trimming took off 2 bases at V and 1 base at J, with 12 bases between the two ends.

The rearrangement links TRBV27 to TRBJ2-2; D not resolved. V was pared by 2 bases and J by 6 bases, with 10 bases between. Germline V gene lookup returns CDR1 MNHEY and CDR2 SMNVEV (reference sequence). The CDR3 is 14 amino acids. As DNA, the CDR3 is TGTGCCAGCAGTTTAGTTGCCTTGGCCGGGGAGCTGTTTTTT. Its protein is CASSLVALAGELFF.

V is TRBV6-1 and J is TRBJ2-7; either TRBD1 or TRBD2 may fit D (5 bases each). The germline V gene encodes CDR1 MNHNS and CDR2 SASEGT. Trimming shortened V by 6 bases and J by 0 bases, and 15 bases separated the two germline ends. The CDR3 sequence is 15 residues long. The CDR3 loop is CASRREWTNSYEQYF. CDR3 sequence (DNA): TGTGCCAGCAGGAGGGAGTGGACAAACTCCTACGAGCAGTACTTC.

This clone came up once. This chain connects TRBV5-1 to TRBJ1-6; D gene uncertain. V shed 5 bases and J shed 6 bases, with 12 bases lying between them. Germline lookup yields CDR1 SGHRS and CDR2 YFSETQ. The CDR3 length is 14 residues. The CDR3, as DNA: TGCGCCAGCAGAACCGGCTCTCCTAATTCACCCCTCCACTTT. It is translated as CASRTGSPNSPLHF.

The chain uses TRBV6-1 and TRBJ2-2; D is perhaps TRBD1 (6 bases). CDR1 and CDR2 (germline): MNHNS, SASEGT. The CDR3 length is 14 residues. V lost 11 bases and J 1 base, leaving 14 bases between the germline ends. The CDR3 spells CASPGVLNTGELFF. CDR3 nucleotide sequence: TGTGCCTCCCCAGGGGTTCTGAACACCGGGGAGCTGTTTTTT.

This clone was detected once. The genes are TRBV19 and TRBJ1-6; the D gene is possibly TRBD1 (5 bases). The CDR3 is made up of 15 amino acids. Per germline, CDR1 LNHDA and CDR2 SQIVND (reference sequence). The V and J ends lost 4 bases and 5 bases respectively, with 12 bases between them. For the CDR3, the DNA is TGTGCCAGTAGTACACCGGGACGGGATAATTCACCCCTCCACTTT. Protein: CASSTPGRDNSPLHF.

The rearrangement links TRBV18 to TRBJ1-3, with 8 positions matching TRBD1. From germline, CDR1 is KGHSH and CDR2 LQKENI. This CDR3 is 16 amino acids long. Germline trimming cut 6 bases from V and 2 bases from J; bases unmatched to any gene: 9. CDR3 amino acids: CASSPKIQGAGNTIYF. The CDR3 DNA reads as TGTGCCAGCTCCCCCAAAATACAGGGGGCTGGAAACACCATATATTTT.

This sequence joins TRBV7-9 and TRBJ2-5; D perhaps matches TRBD1 (6 bases). The CDR3 extends over 18 amino acids. Trimming shortened V by 5 bases and J by 2 bases, and 24 bases separated the two germline ends. Per germline, CDR1 SEHNR and CDR2 FQNEAQ (reference sequence). This chain's CDR3 is CASSHRTALTVWQETQYF. The CDR3, as DNA: TGTGCCAGCAGCCACCGGACAGCCCTGACGGTGTGGCAAGAGACCCAGTACTTC.

In DNA, the CDR3 is TGCAGCGCCGCAATAGCGGGTGGATACGAGCAGTACTTC. Residues: CSAAIAGGYEQYF. The rearrangement joins TRBV29-1 to TRBJ2-5, with 7 nucleotides matching TRBD2. The end of the DNA fits TRBJ2-7 better, so the J call may be wrong. Germline CDR1 and CDR2: SQVTM and ANQGSEA. The CDR3 consists of 13 residues.

The rearrangement joins TRBV13 to TRBJ1-2; D remains ambiguous. Trimming removed 7 bases from V and 4 bases from J, with 22 bases in between. Germline V gene data show CDR1 as PRHDT and CDR2 as FYEKMQ (reference sequence). The CDR3 contains 16 residues. This CDR3 is CASKDFSDGGSYGYTF. CDR3 nucleotide sequence: TGTGCCAGCAAAGATTTTTCGGACGGAGGTTCCTATGGCTACACCTTC.

The gene calls are TRBV10-2 and TRBJ1-1; possibly TRBD1 for D (5 bases). V was trimmed by 0 bases and J by 0 bases, leaving 17 bases between them. This CDR3 spans 18 amino acids. The germline V gene encodes CDR1 WSHSY and CDR2 SAAADI. The CDR3 DNA reads TGCGCCAGCAGTGAGTCCCACAGGTCCTCTTCCCTGAACACTGAAGCTTTCTTT. Translation: CASSESHRSSSLNTEAFF.

The chain links TRBV21-1 to TRBJ2-1; TRBD2, as called in the table, went unchecked against the DNA. TRBV21-1 is reported as a pseudogene. The CDR3 contains 12 residues. The CDR3: CASKRVLSEQFF. The CDR3 DNA follows: TGTGCCAGCAAGCGGGTTTTGAGTGAGCAGTTCTTC.

The J gene is TRBJ2-1, the V gene TRBV28; 14 bases are a match to TRBD2. Germline CDR1 reads MDHEN; CDR2 reads SYDVKM. J was trimmed by 5 bases and V by 0 bases; bases with no gene match: 9. This CDR3 has 19 amino acids. CDR3 sequence (DNA): TGTGCCAGCAGTTTATGGGGCCTAAGACTAGCGGGGGGGCACAATGAGCAGTTCTTC. It codes for CASSLWGLRLAGGHNEQFF.

The CDR3 DNA reads TGTGCCAGCAGCGTAGATGAGGGGGCGAACCAGCCCCAGCATTTT. This sequence encodes CASSVDEGANQPQHF. The V and J genes are TRBV9 and TRBJ1-5; 7 nucleotides match TRBD1. Germline trimming cut 0 bases from V and 7 bases from J; bases unmatched to any gene: 7. The CDR3 spans 15 residues. The germline V gene encodes CDR1 SGDLS and CDR2 YYNGEE.

This clone was detected only once. V and J are TRBV27 and TRBJ2-5, with a tentative D call TRBD2 (6 bases). CDR3 length: 14 residues. V lost 6 bases and J 5 bases, leaving 16 bases between the germline ends. The germline V gene has CDR1 MNHEY and CDR2 SMNVEV (reference sequence). DNA of the CDR3: TGTGCCAGCAGCCCTCTCGGGGGATGGGAGACCCAGTACTTC. As protein: CASSPLGGWETQYF.

The chain combines TRBV19 with TRBJ1-2; D unclear. The V end lost 0 bases, the J end lost 8 bases, and 16 bases lay between the germline ends. CDR1 is LNHDA and CDR2 is SQIVND in the germline V gene (reference sequence). This CDR3 spans 15 amino acids. The CDR3 DNA reads as TGTGCCAGTAGTATAGATCTCTTTTTTCTCGGAGGCTACACCTTC. Translated: CASSIDLFFLGGYTF. Together with reference TRBV19 and TRBJ1-2, the CDR3 gives the full variable domain: DGGITQSPKYLFRKEGQNVTLSCEQNLNHDAMYWYRQDPGQGLRLIYYSQIVNDFQKGDIAEGYSVSREKKESFPLTVTSAQKNPTAFYLCASSIDLFFLGGYTFGSGTRLTVV.

V is TRBV27 and J is TRBJ1-4; D might be TRBD1 (6 bases). CDR3 size: 16 residues. CDR1 and CDR2 (germline): MNHEY, SMNVEV (reference sequence). Between the trimmed V and J ends, which lost 6 bases and 0 bases, there was a span of 14 bases. The CDR3 is CASRDTGRATNEKLFF. CDR3 sequence (DNA): TGTGCCAGCAGAGATACAGGGCGGGCAACTAATGAAAAACTGTTTTTT.

The chain has TRBV4-1 and TRBJ2-3; 10 bases align to TRBD2. V gave up 1 base and J gave up 0 bases; unmatched junction bases: 13. The germline V gene has CDR1 MGHRA and CDR2 YSYEKL. This CDR3 is built from 20 residues. CDR3 sequence: CASSQVLLAGGLDSTDTQYF. The CDR3 bases are TGCGCCAGCAGCCAAGTTTTATTAGCGGGGGGATTGGATAGCACAGATACGCAGTATTTT.

V is TRBV30 and J is TRBJ2-2; 8 bases align to TRBD1. CDR1 and CDR2 (germline): GTSNPN, SVGIG (reference sequence). Trimming removed 6 bases from V and 4 bases from J; junction bases left unmatched: 4. The CDR3 runs to 13 residues. The CDR3 DNA reads TGTGCCTGCTCACAGGGGGGCACCGGGGAGCTGTTTTTT. Protein sequence: CACSQGGTGELFF.

V and J are TRBV5-4 and TRBJ2-1; a possible D gene is TRBD1 (6 bases). Germline CDR1 and CDR2: SGHNT and YYREEE (reference sequence). V gave up 0 bases and J gave up 4 bases, with 14 bases separating them. The CDR3 length is 16 residues. This chain's CDR3 is CASSLGSTGTYNEQFF. CDR3 in DNA: TGTGCCAGCAGCTTGGGCTCTACAGGGACGTACAATGAGCAGTTCTTC.

The genes are TRBV11-2 and TRBJ1-1; 7 nucleotides match TRBD1. Germline V gene lookup returns CDR1 SGHAT and CDR2 FQNNGV. The CDR3 is 13 amino acids. The J segment lost 7 bases and the V segment lost 4 bases, leaving 6 bases of the junction unmatched. The CDR3 sequence is CASSYGDRSEAFF. Written as DNA, the CDR3 is TGTGCCAGCAGCTATGGGGACAGAAGTGAAGCTTTCTTT.